This record concerns one TCR beta chain sequence. It lacks a known antigen. No quality values exist for individual bases; no much larger clone is one base distant. This sample was included in a study of T cell repertoires in cytomegalovirus infection (dated by TCRdb to the late 2010s). Broadly, across the study: Because public TCR beta signatures pointed to carriage of CMV infection together with the matching HLA type, the HLA type of each donor mattered for the analysis.

Reading from cysteine to phenylalanine, the CDR3 counts 11 amino acids. Here the CDR3 DNA is all that survives: 33 bases in frame from base 1. The V and J ends are trimmed by 9 bases and 8 bases, leaving 10 bases between them. Sequencing instrument: Illumina HiSeq 1500. TCRdb's own reprocessing of the public reads used fastp at Q25 and MiXCR and kept productive beta chains. Each CDR3 protein gets just one entry, which takes the most common genes and DNA from the rows behind it. Within this sample are around 740,000 distinct CDR3 sequences, with 35% of them counted one time only. The ten largest account for 2.5% to 3.5% of the sample. Overall results and qualifications from the work: The ex vivo response was dominated by HLA-C-restricted CMV-specific TCR beta clonotypes, which also provided the single most frequent clonotype in two of eight donors. In both this cohort and an independent approximately 350-donor cohort, the cumulative frequency of public TCR beta family members distinguished carriers of CMV infection plus the relevant HLA type.

In this chain, TRBV23-1 is recombined with TRBJ1-4; the D region possibly corresponds to TRBD1 (6 bases align). TRBV23-1 is noted as an ORF with a role that remains uncertain. This clonotype was obtained from a human donor in good health (CMV status not recorded). Some clones in this sample may be carry-over from other donors' samples. The sequenced sample was PBMCs. CDR3 reads: CARTGLEKLFF. The nucleotide sequence reads TGCGCCAGAACAGGGCTGGAAAAACTGTTTTTT.